This TCR beta chain emerged from a study of CD8 T cells in Susac syndrome. RNA totalling roughly 0.5 to 1 ug underwent reverse transcription with random hexamers. TCRdb processed the immunoSEQ multiplex PCR reads anew with MiXCR; each CDR3 protein has one entry. The data hold about 140,000 distinct CDR3 sequences, with 95% observed a single time. Both CD4+ and CD8+ T cells were negatively isolated, and TEMRA cells underwent FACS enrichment. The TCR was taken from a human donor with Susac syndrome. Sequencing was performed on CD4+ T cells from PBMCs.

The CDR3 is CASSPTRDRKNIQYF. CDR3 bases: TGTGCCAGCAGCCCGACCAGGGACAGGAAAAACATTCAGTACTTC. The rearrangement uses TRBV3-1 and TRBJ2-4, with TRBD1 matching 8 bases. The J segment lost 4 bases and the V segment lost 4 bases, leaving 6 bases of the junction unmatched. The germline gives CDR1 LGHDT, CDR2 YNNKEL (reference sequence). The CDR3 is 15 residues long. The full variable domain, rest sourced from reference TRBV3-1 and TRBJ2-4, is DTAVSQTPKYLVTQMGNDKSIKCEQNLGHDTMYWYKQDSKKFLKIMFSYNNKELIINETVPNRFSPKSPDKAHLNLHINSLELGDSAVYFCASSPTRDRKNIQYFGAGTRLSVL.